This T cell receptor (beta chain) is from a study of blood T cell repertoires in COVID-19. As for the study in general: The analysed material was cDNA or gDNA that came from T cells, B-cell-depleted T cells, or PBMCs.

In germline, CDR1 is SNHLY, CDR2 FYNNEI. This CDR3 is 14 amino acids long. Trimming pared 4 bases from V and 1 base from J, leaving 10 bases between. Only in-frame clones appear in the TCRdb table, and some are missing; sequencing was by immunoSEQ multiplex PCR. This table holds around 400,000 clones, approximately 87% found once. This sequence joins TRBV2 and TRBJ1-1, with D hard to call. The TCR sequence derives from a woman aged 30 to 39 with COVID-19, enrolled during active disease. Sequencing was done on a sample of peripheral blood. The CDR3 loop reads CASSVWHGNTEAFF. The CDR3 DNA follows: TGTGCCAGCAGTGTATGGCATGGGAACACTGAAGCTTTCTTT. The whole variable domain, remainder taken from reference TRBV2 and TRBJ1-1, is EPEVTQTPSHQVTQMGQEVILRCVPISNHLYFYWYRQILGQKVEFLVSFYNNEISEKSEIFDDQFSVERPDGSNFTLKIRSTKLEDSAMYFCASSVWHGNTEAFFGQGTRLTVV.